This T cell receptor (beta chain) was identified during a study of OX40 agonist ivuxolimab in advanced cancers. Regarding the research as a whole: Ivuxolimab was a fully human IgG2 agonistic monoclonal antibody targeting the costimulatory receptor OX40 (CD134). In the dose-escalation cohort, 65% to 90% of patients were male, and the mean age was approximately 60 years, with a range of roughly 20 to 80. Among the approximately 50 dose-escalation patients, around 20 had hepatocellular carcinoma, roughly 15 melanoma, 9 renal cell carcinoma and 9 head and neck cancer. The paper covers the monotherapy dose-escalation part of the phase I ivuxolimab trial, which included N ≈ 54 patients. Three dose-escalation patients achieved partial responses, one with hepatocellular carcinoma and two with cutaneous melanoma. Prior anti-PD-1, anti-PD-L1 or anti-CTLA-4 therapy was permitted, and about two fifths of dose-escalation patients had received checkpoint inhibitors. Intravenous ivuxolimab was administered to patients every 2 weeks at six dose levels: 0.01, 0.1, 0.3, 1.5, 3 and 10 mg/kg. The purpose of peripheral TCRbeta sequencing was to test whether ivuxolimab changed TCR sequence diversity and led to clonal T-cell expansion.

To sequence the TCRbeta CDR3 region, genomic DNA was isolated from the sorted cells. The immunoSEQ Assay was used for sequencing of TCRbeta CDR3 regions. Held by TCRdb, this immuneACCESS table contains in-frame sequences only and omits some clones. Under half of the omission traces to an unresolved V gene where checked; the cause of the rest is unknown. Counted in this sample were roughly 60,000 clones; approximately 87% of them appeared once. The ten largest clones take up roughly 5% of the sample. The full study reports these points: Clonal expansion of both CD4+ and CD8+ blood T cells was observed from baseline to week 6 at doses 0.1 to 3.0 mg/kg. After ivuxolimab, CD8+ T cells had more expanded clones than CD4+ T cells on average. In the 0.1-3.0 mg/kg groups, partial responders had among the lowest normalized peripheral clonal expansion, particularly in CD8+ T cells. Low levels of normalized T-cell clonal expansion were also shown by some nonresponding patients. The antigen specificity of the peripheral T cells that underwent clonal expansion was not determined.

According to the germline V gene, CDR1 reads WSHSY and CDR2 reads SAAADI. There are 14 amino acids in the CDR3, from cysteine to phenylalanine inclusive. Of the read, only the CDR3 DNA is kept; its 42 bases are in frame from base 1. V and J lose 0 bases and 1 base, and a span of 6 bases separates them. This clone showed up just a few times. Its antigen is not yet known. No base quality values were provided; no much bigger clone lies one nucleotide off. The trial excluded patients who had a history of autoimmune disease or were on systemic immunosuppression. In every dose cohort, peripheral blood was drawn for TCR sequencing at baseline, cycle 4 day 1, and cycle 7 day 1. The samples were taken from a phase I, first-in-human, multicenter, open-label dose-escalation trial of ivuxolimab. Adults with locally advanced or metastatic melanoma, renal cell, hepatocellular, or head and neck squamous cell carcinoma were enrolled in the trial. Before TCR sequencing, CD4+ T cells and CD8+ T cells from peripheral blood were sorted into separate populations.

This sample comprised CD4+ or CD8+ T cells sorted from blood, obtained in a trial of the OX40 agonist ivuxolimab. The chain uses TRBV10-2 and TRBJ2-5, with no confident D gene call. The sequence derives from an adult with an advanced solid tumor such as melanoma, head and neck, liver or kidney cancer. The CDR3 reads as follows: CASSESLSQETQYF. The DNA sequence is TGCGCCAGCAGTGAGTCGCTCAGCCAAGAGACCCAGTACTTC.